A selection of T cell receptor beta chains follows, all from one sample in a study of cytomegalovirus exposure and HLA in healthy donors. Using immunoSEQ multiplex PCR, the repertoire was profiled, and TCRdb retains in-frame clones only, with some absent. The table has some 130,000 clones, 79% seen once; the top ten hold 6.5%. Sequences were obtained from PBMCs. These receptors were collected from a man aged 40-49 years in good health and CMV-seropositive. Each CDR3 is given with its conserved first and last residue. The order of the fields is D gene, V gene, clone size, J gene, CDR3 protein, CDR3 DNA. The D gene is left open where the match is weak. Clone size is given for some rows only: seen once, a few or many times, or a class if the clone is expanded.

TRBD1	TRBV10-3	.	TRBJ1-4	CAIRPGGQGDEKLFF	TGTGCCATCAGACCCGGGGGACAGGGGGACGAAAAACTGTTTTTT
TRBD1	TRBV29-1	.	TRBJ2-7	CSVDGTGPYEQYF	TGCAGCGTTGACGGGACAGGGCCCTACGAGCAGTACTTC
TRBD1	TRBV6-6	.	TRBJ2-7	CASSPTGPYEQYF	TGTGCCAGCAGCCCGACAGGGCCCTACGAGCAGTACTTC
.	TRBV18	.	TRBJ1-1	CASSHGPLRDTEAFF	TGTGCCAGCTCACACGGGCCACTGAGGGACACTGAAGCTTTCTTT
.	TRBV13	.	TRBJ2-7	CASSTTSSEQYF	TGTGCCAGCAGCACGACTAGTTCCGAGCAGTACTTC
TRBD1	TRBV4-1	.	TRBJ2-3	CASSQSTGGNTDTQYF	TGCGCCAGCAGCCAATCCACAGGGGGCAACACAGATACGCAGTATTTT
.	TRBV27	.	TRBJ1-1	CASVRTALHMNTEAFF	TGTGCCAGCGTACGGACAGCACTTCACATGAACACTGAAGCTTTCTTT
.	TRBV28	.	TRBJ2-5	CASREGGDQETQYF	TGTGCCAGCAGGGAAGGGGGAGATCAAGAGACCCAGTACTTC
TRBD1	TRBV2	.	TRBJ2-7	CASSWRQGFEQYF	TGTGCCAGCAGCTGGAGACAGGGGTTCGAGCAGTACTTC
TRBD1	TRBV28	.	TRBJ1-1	CASSQRQGRGAFF	TGTGCCAGCAGCCAAAGACAGGGTAGAGGGGCTTTCTTT
TRBD1	TRBV27	once	TRBJ1-2	CASSLTQGKDGYTF	TGTGCCAGCAGTCTGACACAGGGGAAGGATGGCTACACCTTC
TRBD1	TRBV7-9	few	TRBJ2-7	CASSLGQGGHEQYF	TGTGCCAGCAGCTTGGGACAGGGTGGCCACGAGCAGTACTTC
TRBD1	TRBV7-8	.	TRBJ2-1	CASSLDRGDEQFF	TGTGCCAGCAGCTTGGACAGGGGGGATGAGCAGTTCTTC
TRBD1	TRBV28	few	TRBJ1-5	CASTDLTGTGGSQPQHF	TGTGCCAGCACCGACCTCACCGGGACAGGGGGTAGCCAGCCCCAGCATTTT
TRBD2	TRBV5-4	few	TRBJ2-2	CASSYGLARNTGELFF	TGTGCCAGCAGCTACGGACTAGCGAGGAACACCGGGGAGCTGTTTTTT
TRBD1	TRBV19	.	TRBJ1-1	CASSIGQGGPEAFF	TGTGCCAGTAGTATAGGTCAGGGGGGCCCTGAAGCTTTCTTT
.	TRBV7-8	.	TRBJ2-7	CASSPLVASAPYEQYF	TGTGCCAGCAGCCCCCTTGTGGCTAGCGCTCCCTACGAGCAGTACTTC
.	TRBV7-3	.	TRBJ2-3	CASSTQEGYTDTQYF	TGTGCCAGCAGCACCCAGGAGGGGTACACAGATACGCAGTATTTT
.	TRBV9	once	TRBJ2-7	CASSGRDTAPYEQYF	TGTGCCAGCAGCGGACGGGACACGGCCCCCTACGAGCAGTACTTC
.	TRBV6-1	.	TRBJ2-7	CASSEGSRVYEQYF	TGTGCCAGCAGTGAAGGATCAAGAGTCTACGAGCAGTACTTC
TRBD2	TRBV6-5	.	TRBJ2-1	CASSYSGSDNEQFF	TGTGCCAGCAGTTACAGCGGGAGCGACAATGAGCAGTTCTTC
.	TRBV7-2	.	TRBJ1-1	CASSLMGADTEAFF	TGTGCCAGCAGCTTAATGGGGGCGGACACTGAAGCTTTCTTT
.	TRBV5-1	few	TRBJ2-7	CASSLLGPGDPYEQYF	TGCGCCAGCAGCTTGCTAGGCCCCGGAGATCCCTACGAGCAGTACTTC
.	TRBV18	few	TRBJ1-4	CASSPDSGAKLFF	TGTGCCAGCTCACCGGACAGCGGGGCAAAACTGTTTTTT
TRBD2	TRBV7-2	.	TRBJ2-1	CASSLGPAGDGSYNEQFF	TGTGCCAGCAGCTTAGGCCCAGCGGGAGACGGCTCCTACAATGAGCAGTTCTTC
TRBD1	TRBV6-5	once	TRBJ1-2	CASSRTGVYGYTF	TGTGCCAGCAGCAGGACAGGGGTCTATGGCTACACCTTC
.	TRBV4-1	medium-sized	TRBJ2-7	CASSQDGGGPDEQYF	TGCGCCAGCAGCCAAGATGGCGGGGGCCCCGACGAGCAGTACTTC
TRBD2	TRBV4-2	.	TRBJ2-7	CASSHLTPPGGLGEQYF	TGTGCCAGCAGCCACCTCACCCCCCCGGGAGGGCTGGGCGAGCAGTACTTC
.	TRBV30	.	TRBJ2-7	CAWTPGGEQYF	TGTGCCTGGACCCCGGGTGGAGAGCAGTACTTC
.	TRBV11-1	.	TRBJ2-3	CASSSGAGLTQYF	TGTGCCAGCAGCTCCGGTGCGGGCCTTACGCAGTATTTT
.	TRBV5-1	.	TRBJ2-7	CASSLGAGDSYEQYF	TGCGCCAGCAGCTTGGGGGCAGGGGACTCCTACGAGCAGTACTTC
.	TRBV6-5	.	TRBJ2-3	CASSRFGGYTDTQYF	TGTGCCAGCAGCAGATTTGGGGGGTACACAGATACGCAGTATTTT
.	TRBV11-2	.	TRBJ1-1	CASSLESGNTEAFF	TGTGCCAGCAGCTTAGAGTCAGGGAACACTGAAGCTTTCTTT
TRBD2	TRBV19	.	TRBJ2-1	CASSRAGVGYNEQFF	TGTGCCAGTAGCCGGGCGGGAGTGGGCTACAATGAGCAGTTCTTC
.	TRBV11-1	few	TRBJ1-1	CASSLAHGVLGAEAFF	TGTGCCAGCAGCTTAGCCCACGGGGTATTAGGAGCTGAAGCTTTCTTT
TRBD1	TRBV11-3	.	TRBJ1-1	CASSSGTADRNTEAFF	TGTGCCAGCAGCTCTGGGACAGCCGACCGGAACACTGAAGCTTTCTTT
.	TRBV7-9	.	TRBJ1-6	CASSPHSLPLHF	TGTGCCAGCAGCCCTCACTCATTACCCCTCCACTTT
.	TRBV5-1	.	TRBJ1-3	CASSFGDIFGNTIYF	TGCGCCAGCAGCTTCGGGGACATTTTTGGAAACACCATATATTTT
.	TRBV28	.	TRBJ1-1	CASTLGGDGTEAFF	TGTGCCAGCACTTTAGGGGGGGATGGCACTGAAGCTTTCTTT
TRBD1	TRBV5-1	.	TRBJ2-7	CASSLMGQGENEQYF	TGCGCCAGCAGCTTGATGGGACAGGGGGAAAACGAGCAGTACTTC